Below, one T cell receptor (beta chain) is given with its context. The antigen remains undetermined. This sample stems from a study of T cell repertoires in cytomegalovirus infection. About the study: Researchers turned to recently identified HLA-C-restricted CMV epitopes as well as well-studied HLA-B-restricted ones. Study results and limitations: Predominance within the ex vivo response was attributable to HLA-C-restricted CMV-specific TCR beta clonotypes.

TCRdb reprocessed the reads with MiXCR, giving one entry per CDR3 protein. The sample carries approximately 150,000 distinct CDR3 sequences, about 22% recorded once. There are 11 residues in the CDR3. V was pared by 3 bases and J by 3 bases, with 0 bases between. Germline V CDR1 and CDR2: MDHEN, SYDVKM. Here the sequenced sample was CD8+ T cells from cultured PBMCs, taken from culture after CMV antigen stimulation. The rearrangement uses TRBV28 and TRBJ2-1; no firm D call. This clonotype was sampled from a human donor in good health (CMV status not recorded). Some clones in this sample may be carry-over from other donors' samples. The CDR3 sequence is CASSFYNEQFF. In DNA form, the CDR3 reads TGTGCCAGCAGTTTCTACAATGAGCAGTTCTTC. The complete variable domain, with remaining parts taken from reference TRBV28 and TRBJ2-1, reads DVKVTQSSRYLVKRTGEKVFLECVQDMDHENMFWYRQDPGLGLRLIYFSYDVKMKEKGDIPEGYSVSREKKERFSLILESASTNQTSMYLCASSFYNEQFFGPGTRLTVL.